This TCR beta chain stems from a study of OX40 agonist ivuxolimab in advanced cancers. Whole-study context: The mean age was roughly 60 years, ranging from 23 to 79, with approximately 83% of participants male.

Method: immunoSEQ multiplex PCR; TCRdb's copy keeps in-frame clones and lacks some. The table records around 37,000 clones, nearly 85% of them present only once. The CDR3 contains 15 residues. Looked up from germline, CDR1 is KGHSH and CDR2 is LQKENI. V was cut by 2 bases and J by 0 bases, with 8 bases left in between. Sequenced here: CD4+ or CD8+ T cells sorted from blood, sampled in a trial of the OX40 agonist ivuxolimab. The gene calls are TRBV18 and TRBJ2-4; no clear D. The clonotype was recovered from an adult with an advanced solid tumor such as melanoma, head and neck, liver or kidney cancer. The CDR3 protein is CASSPEFLAKNIQYF. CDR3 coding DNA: TGTGCCAGCTCACCAGAGTTCCTAGCCAAAAACATTCAGTACTTC.